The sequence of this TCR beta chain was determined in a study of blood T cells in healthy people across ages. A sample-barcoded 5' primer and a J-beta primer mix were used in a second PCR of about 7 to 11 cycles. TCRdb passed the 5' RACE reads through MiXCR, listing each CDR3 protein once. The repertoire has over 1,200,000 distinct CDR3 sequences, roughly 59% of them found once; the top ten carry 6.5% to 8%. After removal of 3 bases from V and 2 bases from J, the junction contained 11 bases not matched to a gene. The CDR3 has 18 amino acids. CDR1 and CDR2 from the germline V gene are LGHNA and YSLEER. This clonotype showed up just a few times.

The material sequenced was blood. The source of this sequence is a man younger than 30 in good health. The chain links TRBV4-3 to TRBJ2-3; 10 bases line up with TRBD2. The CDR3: CASSQGSLAGLLTDTQYF. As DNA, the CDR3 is TGCGCCAGCAGCCAGGGGTCACTAGCGGGACTACTCACAGATACGCAGTATTTT.